The 10 T cell receptor beta chains given below trace back to one sample, sequenced in a study of cytomegalovirus exposure and HLA in healthy donors. The data were produced by immunoSEQ multiplex PCR, yet TCRdb's version contains in-frame clones alone and is incomplete. The table lists 55,000 to 65,000 clones, approximately 96% of them singletons, with approximately 1% in the top ten. Sequenced sample: PBMCs. The receptors derive from a man aged 18 to 35 in good health and CMV-seronegative.

This sequence joins TRBV2 and TRBJ1-2; 9 nucleotides align to TRBD1. This CDR3 is 13 amino acids long. J gave up 6 bases and V 6 bases, and 5 bases lay outside the gene matches. Germline V gene data show CDR1 as SNHLY and CDR2 as FYNNEI. The CDR3 nucleotides read TGTGCCAGCAGGGACAGGGGAGGAAATGGCTACACCTTC. Its protein product is CASRDRGGNGYTF.

This chain uses TRBV7-9 with TRBJ1-1; 7 bases line up with TRBD1. The germline V gene has CDR1 SEHNR and CDR2 FQNEAQ (reference sequence). The CDR3 runs to 12 residues. With V trimmed by 5 bases and J by 5 bases, 2 bases remained unmatched. The CDR3 spells CASSARGTEAFF. The CDR3 coding sequence is TGTGCCAGCAGCGCCAGGGGGACTGAAGCTTTCTTT.

V usage is TRBV11-1 and J usage is TRBJ2-5; tentatively, D is TRBD2 (5 bases). The ends were cut back, 4 bases at V and 3 bases at J, with 12 bases in the middle. Germline V gene data show CDR1 as SGHAT and CDR2 as FQDESV (reference sequence). The CDR3 has 14 residues. The CDR3: CASSYGRRKETQYF. The CDR3 bases are TGTGCCAGCAGCTACGGGCGGAGGAAAGAGACCCAGTACTTC.

The chain recombines TRBV14 with TRBJ2-7; 8 bases are shared with TRBD2. This CDR3 is 13 amino acids long. Trimming cost V 4 bases and J 6 bases; bases outside gene matches: 5. CDR1 and CDR2 (germline): SGHDN, FVKESK. The CDR3 DNA sequence: TGTGCCAGCAGCCCGGGACGGGGGGGCGAGCAGTACTTC. Amino acid sequence: CASSPGRGGEQYF.

The count of this clone is one. This sequence joins TRBV7-9 and TRBJ2-1; no firm D call. CDR1 and CDR2 from the germline V gene are SEHNR and FQNEAQ (reference sequence). There are 19 residues in the CDR3. V was clipped by 5 bases and J by 0 bases, with 23 bases between them. Here the CDR3 reads CASSLPARLATGSYNEQFF. The CDR3 bases are TGTGCCAGCAGCCTCCCGGCGAGGTTGGCCACCGGCTCCTACAATGAGCAGTTCTTC. The entire variable domain, with the rest obtained from reference TRBV7-9 and TRBJ2-1, is as follows: DTGVSQNPRHKITKRGQNVTFRCDPISEHNRLYWYRQTLGQGPEFLTYFQNEAQLEKSRLLSDRFSAERPKGSFSTLEIQRTEQGDSAMYLCASSLPARLATGSYNEQFFGPGTRLTVL.

With respect to this clone: A read error is possible here, since a much larger clone lies one base away. This chain links TRBV28 with TRBJ2-5; 8 bases map to TRBD1. The J call may be wrong; the DNA end is better matched by TRBJ2-7. From germline, CDR1 is MDHEN and CDR2 SYDVKM. This CDR3 has 13 residues. The CDR3 sequence: CASRGQDSYEQYF. CDR3 nucleotide sequence: TGTGCCAGCAGGGGACAGGACTCCTACGAGCAGTACTTC.

J is TRBJ2-7 and V is TRBV11-2, with D perhaps TRBD1 (5 bases). The V gene lost 0 bases and the J gene lost 6 bases, with 12 bases spanning the gap. The CDR3 is 14 amino acids. Germline CDR1 is SGHAT and CDR2 is FQNNGV. CDR3 region: CASSLDTGLSEQYF. DNA for the CDR3: TGTGCCAGCAGCTTAGATACAGGATTGAGCGAGCAGTACTTC. The whole variable domain, remainder taken from reference TRBV11-2 and TRBJ2-7, is EAGVAQSPRYKIIEKRQSVAFWCNPISGHATLYWYQQILGQGPKLLIQFQNNGVVDDSQLPKDRFSAERLKGVDSTLKIQPAKLEDSAVYLCASSLDTGLSEQYFGPGTRLTVT.

The gene calls are TRBV28 and TRBJ1-5, with TRBD1 matching 9 bases. The ends lost 6 bases at V and 6 bases at J; junction bases unmatched: 6. This CDR3 has 14 residues. Germline assignment: CDR1 MDHEN and CDR2 SYDVKM. CDR3 DNA: TGTGCCAGCAGCCGAGGACAGGGGTCTCAGCCCCAGCATTTT. Encoded protein: CASSRGQGSQPQHF. The whole variable domain, remainder taken from reference TRBV28 and TRBJ1-5, is DVKVTQSSRYLVKRTGEKVFLECVQDMDHENMFWYRQDPGLGLRLIYFSYDVKMKEKGDIPEGYSVSREKKERFSLILESASTNQTSMYLCASSRGQGSQPQHFGDGTRLSIL.

This CDR3 is CASSPGTGAYEQYF. DNA of the CDR3: TGCGCCAGCAGCCCCGGGACAGGGGCCTACGAGCAGTACTTC. The chain links TRBV5-1 to TRBJ2-7, with 10 bases lining up with TRBD1. The trim removed 4 bases at V and 2 bases at J, leaving 3 bases unmatched. Germline V gene sequence: CDR1 SGHRS, CDR2 YFSETQ. This CDR3 is 14 amino acids long.

The CDR3 loop reads CASSLRAGAYNEQFF. The CDR3 DNA is TGCGCCAGCAGCTTGAGAGCGGGAGCCTACAATGAGCAGTTCTTC. The V and J genes are TRBV5-1 and TRBJ2-1; 8 bases map to TRBD2. V shed 1 base, J shed 2 bases, and the junction held 2 bases outside the gene matches. The CDR3 runs to 15 residues. Germline loops: CDR1 SGHRS, CDR2 YFSETQ.